This T cell receptor (beta chain) derives from a study of T cell changes during pregnancy in multiple sclerosis. Profiled with immunoSEQ multiplex PCR; TCRdb holds only in-frame clones, not every one. The sample records about 60,000 clones, over 80% being singletons. V shed 1 base and J shed 2 bases, with 11 bases lying between them. CDR1 is SGHTA, CDR2 FQGTGA, per germline. The CDR3 sequence is 15 residues long. The TCR originated in a female donor with multiple sclerosis, enrolled in a pregnancy study. Here the sequenced sample was CD4+ T cells from peripheral blood mononuclear cells, taken in the first trimester of pregnancy. This chain uses TRBV7-3 with TRBJ2-5, with a tentative D call TRBD1 (5 bases). The CDR3 coding sequence is TGTGCCAGCAGCTTAAATTCAGGGAAGCAAGAGACCCAGTACTTC. It encodes CASSLNSGKQETQYF.